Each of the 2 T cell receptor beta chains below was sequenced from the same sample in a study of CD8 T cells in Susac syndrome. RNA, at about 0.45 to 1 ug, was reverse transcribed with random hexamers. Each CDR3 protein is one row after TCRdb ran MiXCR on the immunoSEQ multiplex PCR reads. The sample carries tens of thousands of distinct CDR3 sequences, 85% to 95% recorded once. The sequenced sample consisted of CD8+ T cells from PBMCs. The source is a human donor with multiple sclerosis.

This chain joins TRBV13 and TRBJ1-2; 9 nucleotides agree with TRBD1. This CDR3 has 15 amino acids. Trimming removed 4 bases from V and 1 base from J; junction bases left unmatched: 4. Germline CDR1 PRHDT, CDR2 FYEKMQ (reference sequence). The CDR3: CASSYRDRVNYGYTF. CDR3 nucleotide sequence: TGTGCCAGCAGCTACCGGGACAGGGTTAACTATGGCTACACCTTC.

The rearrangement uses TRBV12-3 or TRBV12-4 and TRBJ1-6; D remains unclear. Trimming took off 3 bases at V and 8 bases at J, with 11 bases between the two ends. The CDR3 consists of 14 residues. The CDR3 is CASSFRGFHSPLHF. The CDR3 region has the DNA TGTGCCAGCAGTTTCCGAGGGTTCCATTCACCCCTCCACTTT.